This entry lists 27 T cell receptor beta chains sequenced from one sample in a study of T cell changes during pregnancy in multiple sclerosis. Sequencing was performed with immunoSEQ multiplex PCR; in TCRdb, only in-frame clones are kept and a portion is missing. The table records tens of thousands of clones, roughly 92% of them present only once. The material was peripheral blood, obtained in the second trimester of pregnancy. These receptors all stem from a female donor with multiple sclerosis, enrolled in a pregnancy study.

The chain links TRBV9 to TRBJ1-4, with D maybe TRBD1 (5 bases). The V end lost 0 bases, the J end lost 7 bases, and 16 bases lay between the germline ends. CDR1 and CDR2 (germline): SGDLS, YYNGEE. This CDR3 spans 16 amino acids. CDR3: CASSVGAVRGGEKLFF. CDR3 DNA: TGTGCCAGCAGCGTAGGAGCGGTCCGCGGGGGTGAAAAACTGTTTTTT.

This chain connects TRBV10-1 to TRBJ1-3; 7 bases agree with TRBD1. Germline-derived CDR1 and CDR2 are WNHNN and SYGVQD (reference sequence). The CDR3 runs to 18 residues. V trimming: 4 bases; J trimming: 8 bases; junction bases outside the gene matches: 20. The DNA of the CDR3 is TGCGCCAGCAGTGGGACAACCGGGACAGCCTCCCCGCCGGACACCATATATTTT. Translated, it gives CASSGTTGTASPPDTIYF.

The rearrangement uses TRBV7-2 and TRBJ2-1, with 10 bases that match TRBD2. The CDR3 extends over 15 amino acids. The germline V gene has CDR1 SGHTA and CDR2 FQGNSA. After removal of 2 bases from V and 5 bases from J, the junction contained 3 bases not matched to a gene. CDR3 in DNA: TGTGCCAGCAGCTTACTAGCGGGGGTCGACAATGAGCAGTTCTTC. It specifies CASSLLAGVDNEQFF.

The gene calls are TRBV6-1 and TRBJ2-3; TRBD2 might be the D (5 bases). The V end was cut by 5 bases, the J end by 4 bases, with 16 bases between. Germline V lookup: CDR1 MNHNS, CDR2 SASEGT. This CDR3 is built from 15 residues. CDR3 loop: CASSPWEFQSDTQYF. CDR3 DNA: TGTGCCAGCAGTCCCTGGGAGTTCCAGTCAGATACGCAGTATTTT.

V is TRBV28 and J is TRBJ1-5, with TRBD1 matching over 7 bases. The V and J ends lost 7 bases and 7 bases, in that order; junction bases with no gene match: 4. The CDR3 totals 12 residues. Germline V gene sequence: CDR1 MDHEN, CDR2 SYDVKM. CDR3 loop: CASTTGVQPQHF. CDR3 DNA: TGTGCCAGCACCACAGGGGTCCAGCCCCAGCATTTT. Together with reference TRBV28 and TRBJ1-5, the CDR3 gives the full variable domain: DVKVTQSSRYLVKRTGEKVFLECVQDMDHENMFWYRQDPGLGLRLIYFSYDVKMKEKGDIPEGYSVSREKKERFSLILESASTNQTSMYLCASTTGVQPQHFGDGTRLSIL.

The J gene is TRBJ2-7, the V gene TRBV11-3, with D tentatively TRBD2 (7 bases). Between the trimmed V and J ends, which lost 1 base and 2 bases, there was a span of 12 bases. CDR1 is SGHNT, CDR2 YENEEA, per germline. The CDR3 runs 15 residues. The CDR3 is CASSLGGGITYEQYF. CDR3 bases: TGTGCCAGCAGCTTAGGGGGGGGCATAACCTACGAGCAGTACTTC.

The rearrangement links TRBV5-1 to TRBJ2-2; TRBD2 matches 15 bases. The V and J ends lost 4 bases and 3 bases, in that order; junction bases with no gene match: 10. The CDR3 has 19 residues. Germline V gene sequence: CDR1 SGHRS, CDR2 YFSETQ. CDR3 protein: CASSTRTSGGALDTGELFF. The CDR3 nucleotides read TGCGCCAGCAGCACCCGGACTAGCGGGGGGGCCTTGGACACCGGGGAGCTGTTTTTT.

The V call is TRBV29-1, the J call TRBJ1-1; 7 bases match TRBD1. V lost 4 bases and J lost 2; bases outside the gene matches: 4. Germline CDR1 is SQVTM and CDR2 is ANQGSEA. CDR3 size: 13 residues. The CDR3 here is CSVGGQSNTEAFF. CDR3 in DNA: TGCAGCGTTGGGGGACAGTCTAACACTGAAGCTTTCTTT.

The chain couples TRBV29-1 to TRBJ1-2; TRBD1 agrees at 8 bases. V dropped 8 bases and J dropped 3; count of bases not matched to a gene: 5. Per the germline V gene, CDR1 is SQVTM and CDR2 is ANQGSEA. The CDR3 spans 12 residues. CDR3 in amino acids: CSMMTGDYGYTF. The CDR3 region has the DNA TGCAGCATGATGACAGGGGACTATGGCTACACCTTC.

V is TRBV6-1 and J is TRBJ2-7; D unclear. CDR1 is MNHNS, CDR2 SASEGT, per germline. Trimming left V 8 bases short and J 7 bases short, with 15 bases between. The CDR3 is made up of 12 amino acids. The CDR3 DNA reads TGTGCCAGCGATAATGTGGTCAGGGAGCAGTACTTC. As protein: CASDNVVREQYF.

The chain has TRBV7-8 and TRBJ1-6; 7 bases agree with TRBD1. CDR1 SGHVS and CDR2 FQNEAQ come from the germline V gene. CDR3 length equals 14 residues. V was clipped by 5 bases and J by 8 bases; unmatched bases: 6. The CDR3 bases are TGTGCCAGCAGCCCACAAACAGGGGATTCACCCCTCCACTTT. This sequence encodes CASSPQTGDSPLHF.

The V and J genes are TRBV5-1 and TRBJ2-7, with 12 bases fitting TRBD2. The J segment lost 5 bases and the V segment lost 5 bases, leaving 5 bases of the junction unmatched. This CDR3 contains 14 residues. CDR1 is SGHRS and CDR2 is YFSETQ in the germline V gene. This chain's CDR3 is CASSLAGGRDEQYF. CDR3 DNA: TGCGCCAGCAGTCTAGCGGGGGGGCGCGACGAGCAGTACTTC.

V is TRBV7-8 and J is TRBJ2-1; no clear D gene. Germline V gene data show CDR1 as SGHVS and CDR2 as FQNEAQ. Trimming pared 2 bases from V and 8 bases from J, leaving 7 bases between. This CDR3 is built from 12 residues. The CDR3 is CASSLRSDEQFF. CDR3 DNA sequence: TGTGCCAGCAGCTTAAGGAGCGATGAGCAGTTCTTC.

The CDR3 is CASSVTGLAGGPSSYNEQFF. The DNA for the CDR3 is TGTGCCAGCAGTGTAACGGGACTAGCGGGGGGTCCTAGCTCCTACAATGAGCAGTTCTTC. The chain recombines TRBV6-1 with TRBJ2-1; 15 bases line up with TRBD2. This CDR3 contains 20 residues. Germline V gives CDR1 MNHNS, CDR2 SASEGT. The trim removed 4 bases at V and 0 bases at J, leaving 10 bases unmatched.

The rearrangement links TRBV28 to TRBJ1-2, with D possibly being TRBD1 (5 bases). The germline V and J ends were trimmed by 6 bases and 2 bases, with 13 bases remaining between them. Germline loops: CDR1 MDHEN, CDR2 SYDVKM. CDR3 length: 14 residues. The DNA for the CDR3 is TGTGCCAGCAGAATAAAGGGACTGAACTATGGCTACACCTTC. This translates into CASRIKGLNYGYTF.

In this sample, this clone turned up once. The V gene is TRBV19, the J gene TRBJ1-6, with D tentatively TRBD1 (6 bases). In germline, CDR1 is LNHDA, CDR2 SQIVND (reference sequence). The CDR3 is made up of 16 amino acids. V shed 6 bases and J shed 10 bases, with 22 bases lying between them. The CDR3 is CASRGTWTVVLSPLHF. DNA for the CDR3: TGTGCCAGTAGAGGAACCTGGACAGTAGTTTTGTCACCCCTCCACTTT.

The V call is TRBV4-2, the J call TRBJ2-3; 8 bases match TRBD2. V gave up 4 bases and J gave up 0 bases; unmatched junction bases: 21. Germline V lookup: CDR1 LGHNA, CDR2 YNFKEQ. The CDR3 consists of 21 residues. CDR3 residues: CASSRGGSSGVPRASTDTQYF. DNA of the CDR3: TGTGCCAGCAGCCGTGGAGGGAGTAGCGGGGTCCCCCGTGCTAGCACAGATACGCAGTATTTT.

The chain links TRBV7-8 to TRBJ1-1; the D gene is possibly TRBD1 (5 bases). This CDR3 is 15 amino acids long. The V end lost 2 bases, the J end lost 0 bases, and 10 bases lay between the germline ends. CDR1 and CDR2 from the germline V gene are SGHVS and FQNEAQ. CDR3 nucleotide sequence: TGTGCCAGCAGCTTAAGGCGGGGGATGAACACTGAAGCTTTCTTT. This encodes CASSLRRGMNTEAFF. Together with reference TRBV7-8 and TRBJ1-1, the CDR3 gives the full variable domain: GAGVSQSPRYKVAKRGQDVALRCDPISGHVSLFWYQQALGQGPEFLTYFQNEAQLDKSGLPSDRFFAERPEGSVSTLKIQRTQQEDSAVYLCASSLRRGMNTEAFFGQGTRLTVV.

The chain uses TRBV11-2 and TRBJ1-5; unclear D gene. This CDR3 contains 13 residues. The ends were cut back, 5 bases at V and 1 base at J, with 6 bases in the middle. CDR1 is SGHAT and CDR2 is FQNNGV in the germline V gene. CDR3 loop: CASSQTSNQPQHF. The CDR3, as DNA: TGTGCCAGCAGCCAGACAAGCAATCAGCCCCAGCATTTT.

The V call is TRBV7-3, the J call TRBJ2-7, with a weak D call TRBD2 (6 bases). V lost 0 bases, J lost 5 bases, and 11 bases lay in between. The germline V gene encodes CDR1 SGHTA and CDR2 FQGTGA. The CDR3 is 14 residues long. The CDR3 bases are TGTGCCAGCAGCTTAACCGGGACTGCTAACGAGCAGTACTTC. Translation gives CASSLTGTANEQYF.

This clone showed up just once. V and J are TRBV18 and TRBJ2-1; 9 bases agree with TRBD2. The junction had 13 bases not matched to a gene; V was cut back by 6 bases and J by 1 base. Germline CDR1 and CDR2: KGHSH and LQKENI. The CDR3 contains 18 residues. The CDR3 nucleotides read TGTGCCAGCTCCCCCCTTCGAAGCGGGGGGATTTCCTACAATGAGCAGTTCTTC. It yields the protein CASSPLRSGGISYNEQFF.

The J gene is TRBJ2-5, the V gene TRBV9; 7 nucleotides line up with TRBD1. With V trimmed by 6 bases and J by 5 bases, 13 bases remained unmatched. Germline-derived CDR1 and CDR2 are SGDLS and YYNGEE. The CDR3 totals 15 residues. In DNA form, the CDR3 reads TGTGCCAGCACCCGTGGCAGCCCCAGGGGGGAGACCCAGTACTTC. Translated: CASTRGSPRGETQYF.

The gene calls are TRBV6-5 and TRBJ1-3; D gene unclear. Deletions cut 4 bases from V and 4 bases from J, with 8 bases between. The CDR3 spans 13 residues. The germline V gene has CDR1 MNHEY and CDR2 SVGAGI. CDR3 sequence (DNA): TGTGCCAGCAGTTTAGGACTGGGAAACACCATATATTTT. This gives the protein CASSLGLGNTIYF.

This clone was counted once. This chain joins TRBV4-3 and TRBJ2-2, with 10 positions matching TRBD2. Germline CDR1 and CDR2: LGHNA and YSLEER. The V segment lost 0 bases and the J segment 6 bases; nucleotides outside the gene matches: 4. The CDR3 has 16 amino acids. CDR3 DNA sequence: TGCGCCAGCAGCCAAGAGCCTAGCGGGGGAGCCGGGGAGCTGTTTTTT. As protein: CASSQEPSGGAGELFF.

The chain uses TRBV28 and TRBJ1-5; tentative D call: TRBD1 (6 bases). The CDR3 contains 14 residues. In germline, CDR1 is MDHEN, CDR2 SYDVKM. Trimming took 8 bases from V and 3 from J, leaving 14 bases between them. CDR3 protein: CASSRTAFNQPQHF. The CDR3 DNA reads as TGTGCCAGCTCAAGGACAGCCTTCAATCAGCCCCAGCATTTT.

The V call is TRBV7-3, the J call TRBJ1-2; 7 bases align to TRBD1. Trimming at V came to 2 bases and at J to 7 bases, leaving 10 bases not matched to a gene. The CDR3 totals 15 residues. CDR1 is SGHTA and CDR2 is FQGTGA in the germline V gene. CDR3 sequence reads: CASSLEGRGTSGYTF. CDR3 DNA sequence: TGTGCCAGCAGCTTAGAGGGCAGGGGGACTTCTGGCTACACCTTC.

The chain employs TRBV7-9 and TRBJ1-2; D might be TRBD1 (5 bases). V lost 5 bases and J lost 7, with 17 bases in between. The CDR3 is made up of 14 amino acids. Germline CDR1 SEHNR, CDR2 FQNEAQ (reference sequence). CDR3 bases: TGTGCCAGCAGCGCGGGGGACCCTAGAGGTGGCTACACCTTC. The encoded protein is CASSAGDPRGGYTF.